The sample holds a few counts of the clone carrying this T cell receptor beta chain. Its target is not known. cDNA carried unique molecular identifiers, and a universal primer site was added by template switching. TCRdb reprocessed the 5' RACE reads with MiXCR, giving one entry per CDR3 protein. The table has approximately 600,000 distinct CDR3 sequences, roughly 9.9% seen once. This sample was included in a study of identical twins. General study results and limits: Beta out-of-frame twin sharing showed a weaker excess. Conclusions leaned on cross-sectional statistical analysis and did not track the same donors over time.

This same sample was also taken into another study, of yellow fever vaccine responses in identical twins. This second study says: Each twin's T cell response to the vaccine was reported to look partly convergent and partly personalized.

Sequenced sample: PBMCs. This sequence originates from a woman aged 18 to 35 in good health.

As DNA, the CDR3 is TGTGCCAGCAGTGACCCACAATCTACAAGGACCGGGGAGCTGTTTTTT. Translating gives CASSDPQSTRTGELFF. This chain links TRBV6-1 with TRBJ2-2; no firm D call. Germline loops: CDR1 MNHNS, CDR2 SASEGT. V gave up 3 bases and J gave up 5 bases, with 16 bases separating them. The CDR3 totals 16 residues.